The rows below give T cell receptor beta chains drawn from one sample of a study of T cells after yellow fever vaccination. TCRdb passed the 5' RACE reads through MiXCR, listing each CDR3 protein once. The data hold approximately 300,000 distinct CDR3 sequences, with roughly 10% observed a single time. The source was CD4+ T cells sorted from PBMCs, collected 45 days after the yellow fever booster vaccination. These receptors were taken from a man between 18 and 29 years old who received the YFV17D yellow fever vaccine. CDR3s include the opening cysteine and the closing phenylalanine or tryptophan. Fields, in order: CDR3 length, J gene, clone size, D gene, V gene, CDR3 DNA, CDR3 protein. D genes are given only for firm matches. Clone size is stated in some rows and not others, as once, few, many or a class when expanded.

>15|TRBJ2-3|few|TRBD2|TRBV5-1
TGCGCCAGCAGCCCACCGGGACTAGCGTCAGATACGCAGTATTTT
CASSPPGLASDTQYF
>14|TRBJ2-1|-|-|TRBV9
TGTGCCAGCAGCGTAGGGGGTAGCAACAATGAGCAGTTCTTC
CASSVGGSNNEQFF
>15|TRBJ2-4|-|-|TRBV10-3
TGTGCCATCAGTGATGTGGAGCGATCCAAAAACATTCAGTACTTC
CAISDVERSKNIQYF
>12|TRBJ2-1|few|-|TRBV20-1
TGCAGTGCTAGAGACAGGGCCCATGAGCAGTTCTTC
CSARDRAHEQFF
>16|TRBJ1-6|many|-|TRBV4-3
TGCGCCAGCAGCCAAGGAGGCGGGGGCTATAATTCACCCCTCCACTTT
CASSQGGGGYNSPLHF
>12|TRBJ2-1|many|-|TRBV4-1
TGCGCCAGCAGCCAAGATGGGGTCGAGCAGTTCTTC
CASSQDGVEQFF
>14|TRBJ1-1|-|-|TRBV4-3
TGCGCCAGCAGCCAATCCAGGGGAAGGACTGAAGCTTTCTTT
CASSQSRGRTEAFF
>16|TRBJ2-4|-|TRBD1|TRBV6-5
TGTGCCAGCAGTTCCTCCGACAGGGGAGCCAAAAACATTCAGTACTTC
CASSSSDRGAKNIQYF
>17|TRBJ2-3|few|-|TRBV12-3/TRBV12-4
TGTGCCAGCACTACCTCTACCGGGACTTCCCTCGGAGATACGCAGTATTTT
CASTTSTGTSLGDTQYF
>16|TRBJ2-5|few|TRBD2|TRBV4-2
TGTGCCAGCAGCCAAGATAGGACTAGCGGACAAGAGACCCAGTACTTC
CASSQDRTSGQETQYF
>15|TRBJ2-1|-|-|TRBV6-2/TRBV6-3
TGTGCCAGCAGTTTCTCCGGCACTATACGCGGTGAGCAGTTCTTC
CASSFSGTIRGEQFF
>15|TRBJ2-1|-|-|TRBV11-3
TGTGCCAGCAGCTTACATGGCGGCTCCTACAATGAGCAGTTCTTC
CASSLHGGSYNEQFF
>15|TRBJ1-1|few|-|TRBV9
TGTGCCAGCAGCCCCACGGGGGGAGTCGGCACTGAAGCTTTCTTT
CASSPTGGVGTEAFF
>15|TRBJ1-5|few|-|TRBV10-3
TGTGCCATCAGTGAGTCGGCGGGGCGTAATCAGCCCCAGCATTTT
CAISESAGRNQPQHF
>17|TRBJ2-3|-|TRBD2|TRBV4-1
TGCGCCAGCAGCCAAGATTTAGCGGGGGAAAGCACAGATACGCAGTATTTT
CASSQDLAGESTDTQYF
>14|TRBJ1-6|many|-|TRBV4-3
TGCGCCAGCAGCCGTACAGGGACTGATTCACCCCTCCACTTT
CASSRTGTDSPLHF
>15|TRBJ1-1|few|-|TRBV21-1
TGTGCCAGCAGCAGGGACAGCCCCATGAACACTGAAGCTTTCTTT
CASSRDSPMNTEAFF
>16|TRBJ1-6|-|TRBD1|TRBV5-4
TGTGCCAGCACCTCCGGGACAGGGTCGTGGAATTCACCCCTCCACTTT
CASTSGTGSWNSPLHF
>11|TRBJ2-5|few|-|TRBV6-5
TGTGCCAGCAGTTACTTCGAGACCCAGTACTTC
CASSYFETQYF
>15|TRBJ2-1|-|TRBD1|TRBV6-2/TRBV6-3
TGTGCCAGCAGGACTACCGGGACAGGGGTTCTTGAGCAGTTCTTC
CASRTTGTGVLEQFF
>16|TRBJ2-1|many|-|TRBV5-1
TGCGCCAGCAGCTACGCCCGAGACAGCAAAAACAATGAGCAGTTCTTC
CASSYARDSKNNEQFF
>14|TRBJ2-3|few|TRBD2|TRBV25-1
TGTGCCAGCAGTTATAGCGGGGGGCTGGATACGCAGTATTTT
CASSYSGGLDTQYF
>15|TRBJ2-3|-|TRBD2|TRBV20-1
TGCAGTGCTAGAGTGCTAGCGGGGGTCGAGGGGACGCAGTATTTT
CSARVLAGVEGTQYF
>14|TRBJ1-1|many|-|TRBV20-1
TGCAGTGCTAGACCCGGGCCTTCGAACACTGAAGCTTTCTTT
CSARPGPSNTEAFF
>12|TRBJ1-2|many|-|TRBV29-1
TGCAGCGTTGATTCCCAGGGAGTGGACTACACCTTC
CSVDSQGVDYTF